The TCR beta chain under discussion was sequenced for a study of response to subunit inactivated influenza vaccine. The sample holds many counts of this clonotype. One entry per CDR3 protein results from TCRdb running MiXCR on the RT-PCR reads. The sample has more than 500,000 distinct CDR3 sequences; roughly 10% are singletons. The data also belong to a second study, concerning T cells expressing NK-cell markers. This second report adds: UMIs were included in TCR beta cDNA generated by 5'RACE template switching. For several experiments, T cell sorting was restricted to the alpha-beta TCR population by means of an anti-gamma-delta TCR antibody. About 1.0-7.0% of CD8+ T cells in more than 5 donors belonged to dominant NKG2C+ clonotypes. Researchers report these clonotypes also headed the CD3+CD56-NKG2C+ fraction in several donors.

This clonotype was sampled from a man in his fifties or sixties who received an inactivated influenza vaccine. The starting material was PBMCs from blood, obtained on the day of vaccination.

This CDR3 is CASSLEPGVEKLFF. DNA of the CDR3: TGTGCCAGCAGTTTAGAGCCAGGGGTGGAAAAACTGTTTTTT. The chain joins TRBV12-3 or TRBV12-4 to TRBJ1-4, with a tentative D call TRBD1 (6 bases). The V and J ends lost 1 base and 8 bases respectively, with 11 bases between them. This CDR3 contains 14 residues.